The rows below give T cell receptor beta chains drawn from one sample of a study of T cell clones after liver transplantation. TCRdb keeps only in-frame clones here, not all; method: immunoSEQ multiplex PCR. The sample includes fewer than 110,000 clones, 84% of them seen just once. Sample: CD4+ T cells from blood, taken around 48 months after liver transplant. These receptors came from a human patient who received a liver transplant. Among the T cells, some may be from the graft donor. Each CDR3 is given with its conserved first and last residue. The order of the fields is CDR3 length, D gene, J gene, V gene, clone size, CDR3 DNA, CDR3 protein. The D gene is left open where the match is weak. The size of a clone is reported for some rows only, either as once, few or many, or as a class for expanded clones.

12,.,TRBJ1-1,TRBV12-2,few,TGTGCAAGTGGGGAGGTGAACACTGAAGCTTTCTTT,CASGEVNTEAFF
16,TRBD2,TRBJ2-7,TRBV7-9,.,TGTGCCAGCAGCTTCGGAACTAGCGGGAGTCTTTACGAGCAGTACTTC,CASSFGTSGSLYEQYF
15,.,TRBJ2-1,TRBV30,.,TGTGCCTGCAAATCCTCGGCGTTAACCTACAATGAGCAGTTCTTC,CACKSSALTYNEQFF
17,TRBD2,TRBJ2-3,TRBV4-1,.,TGCGCCAGCAGTCCAGGGACTAGCGGGAGTTTCGCAGATACGCAGTATTTT,CASSPGTSGSFADTQYF
14,.,TRBJ2-5,TRBV30,.,TGTGCCTGGGGCCACGGAGCGCCGGTTGGGGCCCAGTACTTC,CAWGHGAPVGAQYF
16,.,TRBJ1-1,TRBV7-6,.,TGTGCCAGCAGCTTAGGTGCGGCCCGAGGGAACACTGAAGCTTTCTTT,CASSLGAARGNTEAFF
11,.,TRBJ1-5,TRBV5-1,.,TGCGAAAGACGGAGCAATCAGCCCCAGCATTTT,CERRSNQPQHF
14,TRBD1,TRBJ2-2,TRBV19,.,TGTGCCAGTAGGGGGACAGGGGCCACCGGGGAGCTGTTTTTT,CASRGTGATGELFF
14,TRBD1,TRBJ1-3,TRBV29-1,.,TGCAGCGTTGTCTACAGGGGGCTTGGAAACACCATATATTTT,CSVVYRGLGNTIYF
18,TRBD2,TRBJ2-1,TRBV27,.,TGTGCCAGCAGTCGTCCGGGACTAGCGGGAGGGGTCTACAATGAGCAGTTCTTC,CASSRPGLAGGVYNEQFF
16,.,TRBJ2-3,TRBV28,.,TGTGCCAGCAGTCCTTTGGAGGTTACTAGCACAGATACGCAGTATTTT,CASSPLEVTSTDTQYF
14,TRBD2,TRBJ2-1,TRBV27,.,TGTGCCAGCTCGGGACTAGCGGCCTACAATGAGCAGTTCTTC,CASSGLAAYNEQFF
19,.,TRBJ2-1,TRBV29-1,.,TGCAGCGTTGAAGCCGCTACAGCCTTCCTGTCGGACTCCTACAATGAGCAGTTCTTC,CSVEAATAFLSDSYNEQFF
14,TRBD2,TRBJ2-2,TRBV28,.,TGTGCCAGCCAAGCGGGGGGGCGCACCGGGGAGCTGTTTTTT,CASQAGGRTGELFF
17,TRBD1,TRBJ2-2,TRBV6-7,.,TGTGCCAGCAGTTACGTAGGACAGGGGAAGTTATCCGGGGAGCTGTTTTTT,CASSYVGQGKLSGELFF
15,TRBD1,TRBJ1-4,TRBV19,.,TGTGCCAGTAGTATGGGGGGGACAGGGAGTTACAAACTGTTTTTT,CASSMGGTGSYKLFF
14,.,TRBJ2-7,TRBV7-6,.,TGTGCCAGCAGCCCGCCGGGGTTGTCCTACGAGCAGTACTTC,CASSPPGLSYEQYF
15,.,TRBJ1-4,TRBV16,.,TGTGCCAGCAGCCCACTAATAAGGGGAACTGAAAAACTGTTTTTT,CASSPLIRGTEKLFF
17,.,TRBJ1-2,TRBV7-2,.,TGTGCCAGCAGCTTATTGGCAGGGAGGTTAGCTAACTATGGCTACACCTTC,CASSLLAGRLANYGYTF
16,.,TRBJ2-5,TRBV7-7,.,TGTGCCAGCAGCTTGAGGGACCTTTCGTACCAAGAGACCCAGTACTTC,CASSLRDLSYQETQYF
13,.,TRBJ1-5,TRBV7-9,many,TGTGCCAGCAGCAACAGTGGCAATCAGCCCCAGCATTTT,CASSNSGNQPQHF
14,TRBD1,TRBJ1-6,TRBV7-9,.,TGTGCCAGCAGCGTCGGACAGGGTAATTCACCCCTCCACTTT,CASSVGQGNSPLHF
12,.,TRBJ1-2,TRBV28,few,TGTGCCAGCAGACCTACGGTACGGGGCTACACCTTC,CASRPTVRGYTF
17,.,TRBJ2-1,TRBV10-1,.,TGCGCCAGCAGTGAGTCGATAGGGGGTACGCTAGGGAATGAGCAGTTCTTC,CASSESIGGTLGNEQFF
16,.,TRBJ1-2,TRBV7-2,.,TGTGCCAGCAGCTTAACCTCAGGACAGACTTCTTATGGCTACACCTTC,CASSLTSGQTSYGYTF
11,.,TRBJ2-1,TRBV7-9,.,TGTGCCAGCAGCCCGTACAATGAGCAGTTCTTC,CASSPYNEQFF
15,TRBD2,TRBJ2-2,TRBV6-5,.,TGTGCCAGCAGTTACCTAGCGGGAGGCCCCGGGGAGCTGTTTTTT,CASSYLAGGPGELFF
15,TRBD2,TRBJ2-2,TRBV2,once,TGTGCCAGCAGTGTTGGCGGGAGTAGGTTCGGGGAGCTGTTTTTT,CASSVGGSRFGELFF
13,.,TRBJ2-5,TRBV5-1,.,TGCGCCAGCACCAGGGGCGGGGAAGAGACCCAGTACTTC,CASTRGGEETQYF
15,TRBD1,TRBJ2-7,TRBV7-6,.,TGTGCCAGCAGCTTAGACAGGGGACATACCTACGAGCAGTACTTC,CASSLDRGHTYEQYF
12,.,TRBJ2-5,TRBV7-9,.,TGTGCCAGCAGCACCGTCCGGGAGACCCAGTACTTC,CASSTVRETQYF
14,.,TRBJ1-6,TRBV5-1,many,TGCGCCAGCAGCTTAGGACAGCCAGGGGCACCCCTCCACTTT,CASSLGQPGAPLHF
15,.,TRBJ2-2,TRBV7-9,.,TGTGCCAGCAGCCCCCCCCTGGGGAGCACCGGGGAGCTGTTTTTT,CASSPPLGSTGELFF
15,.,TRBJ2-7,TRBV5-4,.,TGTGCCAGCAGCTCACAGGGTAGGAGGCATATCGAGCAGTACTTC,CASSSQGRRHIEQYF
16,.,TRBJ1-4,TRBV5-1,.,TGCGCCAGCAGCTTGGCCCAAATTGCAACTAATGAAAAACTGTTTTTT,CASSLAQIATNEKLFF
15,TRBD1,TRBJ1-2,TRBV5-1,.,TGCGCCAGCAGCCGAGCGGCGGGACAGGGAAGTGGCTACACCTTC,CASSRAAGQGSGYTF
16,.,TRBJ1-2,TRBV9,.,TGTGCCAGCAGCAACAACCACCCAGGGGCTAACTATGGCTACACCTTC,CASSNNHPGANYGYTF
16,.,TRBJ1-4,TRBV7-2,.,TGTGCCAGCAGCTCTCGACAGGTCGCAACTAATGAAAAACTGTTTTTT,CASSSRQVATNEKLFF
13,TRBD1,TRBJ1-2,TRBV7-3,.,TGTGCCAGCAGCGAGACAGGGAAGAGTGGCTACACCTTC,CASSETGKSGYTF
13,.,TRBJ2-1,TRBV4-1,once,TGCGCCAGCAGCTCTGGGACACCGGATGAGCAGTTCTTC,CASSSGTPDEQFF
19,.,TRBJ2-3,TRBV5-1,few,TGCGCCAGCAGCCCGCATGGAAACGCTCATAGCGCCGCCACAGATACGCAGTATTTT,CASSPHGNAHSAATDTQYF
15,.,TRBJ1-4,TRBV5-1,.,TGCGCCAGCAGCCGGACCTCTGGGGCTAATGAAAAACTGTTTTTT,CASSRTSGANEKLFF
15,.,TRBJ1-2,TRBV6-4,.,TGTGCCAGCAGTGACCGGTCGGGGGGTAACTATGGCTACACCTTC,CASSDRSGGNYGYTF
16,TRBD1,TRBJ1-5,TRBV7-7,.,TGTGCCAGCAGCTTCCGGGACAGAGTTAGCAATCAGCCCCAGCATTTT,CASSFRDRVSNQPQHF
15,.,TRBJ1-2,TRBV19,.,TGTGCCAGTAGTTCTAAAACCGTCTTTAACTATGGCTACACCTTC,CASSSKTVFNYGYTF
16,TRBD1,TRBJ1-1,TRBV7-3,.,TGTGCCAGCAGCCTCCAGGGGACAGGGTTGTTCACTGAAGCTTTCTTT,CASSLQGTGLFTEAFF
14,TRBD1,TRBJ2-7,TRBV23-1,.,TGCGCCAGCACCGGGACAGGGGTCGCCTACGAGCAGTACTTC,CASTGTGVAYEQYF
12,.,TRBJ2-1,TRBV10-1,.,TGCGCCAGCCTGCGGCAATACAATGAGCAGTTCTTC,CASLRQYNEQFF
13,.,TRBJ1-2,TRBV9,.,TGTGCCAGCAGCGTAGCCAGCTCCTATGGCTACACCTTC,CASSVASSYGYTF
15,.,TRBJ1-2,TRBV2,.,TGTGCCAGCAGTCCATCGCCACAGGAAAAGGATGGCTACACCTTC,CASSPSPQEKDGYTF
13,.,TRBJ2-1,TRBV5-4,.,TGTGCCAGCAGCTTGGAAACCCGCAATGAGCAGTTCTTC,CASSLETRNEQFF
13,.,TRBJ2-5,TRBV7-7,.,TGTGCCAGCAGCTACGGACCAAAAGAGACCCAGTACTTC,CASSYGPKETQYF
15,.,TRBJ1-3,TRBV5-4,once,TGTGCCAGCAGCTTACGAGGGGCGGGTGGAAACACCATATATTTT,CASSLRGAGGNTIYF